Each of the 18 T cell receptor beta chains below was sequenced from the same sample in a study of T cell repertoires in cytomegalovirus infection. One entry per CDR3 protein, called by TCRdb with MiXCR from the reads. The sample holds some 440,000 distinct CDR3 sequences; approximately 32% are singletons and the top ten take roughly an eighth. The sample was PBMCs. These receptors were collected from a human donor in good health (CMV status not recorded). Some clones in this sample may be carry-over from other donors' samples.

Only a few counts were recorded for this clonotype. DNA of the CDR3: TGCAGCATACAGCCTGGAAACACCATATATTTT. Translating gives CSIQPGNTIYF. V and J are TRBV29-1 and TRBJ1-3; D gene ambiguous. The CDR3 is 11 amino acids. V lost 8 bases, J lost 2 bases, and 7 bases lay in between. Germline V gene sequence: CDR1 SQVTM, CDR2 ANQGSEA.

This chain joins TRBV6-5 and TRBJ1-5; D possibly corresponds to TRBD1 (6 bases). V was clipped by 5 bases and J by 0 bases, with 17 bases between them. Per the germline V gene, CDR1 is MNHEY and CDR2 is SVGAGI. The CDR3 totals 17 residues. The CDR3 DNA is TGTGCCAGCAGTAAGGTGAAAACAGGGACTAGCAATCAGCCCCAGCATTTT. Translation: CASSKVKTGTSNQPQHF.

The chain uses TRBV4-1 and TRBJ1-2; a weak D match, TRBD1 (6 bases). The germline V gene has CDR1 MGHRA and CDR2 YSYEKL. The CDR3 is made up of 14 amino acids. The V gene lost 1 base and the J gene lost 3 bases, with 9 bases spanning the gap. Written as DNA, the CDR3 is TGCGCCAGCAGCCAAGGAGGGGGAGACTATGGCTACACCTTC. Translating gives CASSQGGGDYGYTF.

This rearrangement joins TRBV2 to TRBJ1-4; possibly TRBD1 for D (6 bases). The germline V gene encodes CDR1 SNHLY and CDR2 FYNNEI. The V and J ends lost 8 bases and 7 bases respectively, with 23 bases between them. The CDR3 is made up of 16 amino acids. The CDR3 DNA follows: TGTGCCAGCGTTCCTGGCGAGGGGACAATTGGTGAAAAACTGTTTTTT. Translated, it gives CASVPGEGTIGEKLFF.

This clonotype was picked up many times. This sequence joins TRBV7-6 and TRBJ2-1; 16 nucleotides align to TRBD2. This CDR3 comprises 19 residues. Germline V gene sequence: CDR1 SGHVS, CDR2 FNYEAQ. The V segment lost 5 bases and the J segment 1 base; nucleotides outside the gene matches: 8. The CDR3 DNA is TGTGCCAGCAGCCCTGGGACTAGCGGGGGGGCCCTTTCCTACAATGAGCAGTTCTTC. Encoded protein: CASSPGTSGGALSYNEQFF.

CDR3 protein: CASSQGGTGRADEQYF. The CDR3 bases are TGTGCCAGCAGCCAAGGGGGGACAGGGAGGGCAGACGAGCAGTACTTC. The chain combines TRBV14 with TRBJ2-7, with 9 bases matching TRBD1. The V gene's germline CDR1 is SGHDN and CDR2 FVKESK. This CDR3 has 16 residues. V lost 1 base and J lost 5; bases outside the gene matches: 9.

The genes are TRBV18 and TRBJ1-5, with TRBD1 matching over 8 bases. The J segment lost 0 bases and the V segment lost 3 bases, leaving 13 bases of the junction unmatched. This CDR3 is 19 amino acids long. CDR1 and CDR2 (germline): KGHSH, LQKENI. CDR3 region: CASSPDQTGDMFSNQPQHF. In DNA, the CDR3 is TGTGCCAGCTCACCCGACCAGACAGGGGATATGTTTAGCAATCAGCCCCAGCATTTT.

This clonotype has ten or more counts. V gene TRBV11-2 combines with J gene TRBJ2-3; D is unresolved. Trimming stripped 7 bases from V and 1 base from J, with 6 bases between. The CDR3 sequence is 12 residues long. Per the germline V gene, CDR1 is SGHAT and CDR2 is FQNNGV. CDR3 nucleotide sequence: TGTGCCAGCAAGCGTCGCACAGATACGCAGTATTTT. This translates into CASKRRTDTQYF.

The table lists this clonotype with many counts. This chain joins TRBV19 and TRBJ2-3; D gene unclear. The CDR3 spans 13 residues. Trimming stripped 4 bases from V and 0 bases from J, with 5 bases between. Germline V lookup: CDR1 LNHDA, CDR2 SQIVND (reference sequence). CDR3 DNA: TGTGCCAGTAGTAGCTCGAGCACAGATACGCAGTATTTT. Protein product: CASSSSSTDTQYF.

This clonotype was counted between two and nine times. The rearrangement uses TRBV6-2 or TRBV6-3 and TRBJ2-3, with a weak D call TRBD1 (7 bases). CDR1 and CDR2 (germline): MNHEY, SVGEGT. V lost 5 bases to trimming and J lost 6 bases, with 18 bases between them. This CDR3 has 15 amino acids. CDR3 bases: TGTGCCAGCAGTGAGCAGGGGGGCCGGGTGGATACGCAGTATTTT. As protein: CASSEQGGRVDTQYF.

V and J are TRBV20-1 and TRBJ2-5; TRBD2 matches at 10 bases. Unmatched junction bases numbered 11, after V lost 3 bases and J lost 7 bases. The length of the CDR3 is 15 residues. Per germline, CDR1 DFQATT and CDR2 SNEGSKA (reference sequence). The CDR3 region has the DNA TGCAGTGCTAGTCGAGCGGGGGGGATCACTGGGACCCAGTACTTC. Translation: CSASRAGGITGTQYF.

This clonotype appeared many times. The rearrangement joins TRBV11-2 to TRBJ1-2, with D tentatively TRBD1 (5 bases). CDR1 and CDR2 from the germline V gene are SGHAT and FQNNGV. The V end was cut by 1 base, the J end by 1 base, with 13 bases between. CDR3 length: 16 amino acids. DNA of the CDR3: TGTGCCAGCAGCTTAGCGTCAGGGAGGGTTAACTATGGCTACACCTTC. Residues: CASSLASGRVNYGYTF.

The chain is built from TRBV20-1 and TRBJ1-5; 8 bases line up with TRBD1. This CDR3 is 13 amino acids long. The ends lost 4 bases at V and 6 bases at J; junction bases unmatched: 5. The germline CDR1 and CDR2 sequences are DFQATT and SNEGSKA (reference sequence). The CDR3 reads CSATQGEVQPQHF. The CDR3 DNA is TGCAGTGCTACACAGGGGGAGGTTCAGCCCCAGCATTTT.

This clonotype was found a few times. The rearrangement joins TRBV6-1 to TRBJ2-1, with D perhaps being TRBD1 or TRBD2 (5 bases each). V lost 2 bases, J lost 0 bases, and 11 bases lay in between. This CDR3 has 16 residues. Germline lookup yields CDR1 MNHNS and CDR2 SASEGT. The CDR3 loop is CASSEFSGSSYNEQFF. In DNA form, the CDR3 reads TGTGCCAGCAGTGAATTCTCAGGGAGCTCCTACAATGAGCAGTTCTTC.

This chain uses TRBV7-2 with TRBJ1-1; 10 bases agree with TRBD1. The CDR3 length is 15 residues. J gave up 5 bases and V 4 bases, and 7 bases lay outside the gene matches. Germline CDR1 is SGHTA and CDR2 is FQGNSA. The CDR3 loop is CASSYRTGGGTEAFF. The CDR3 DNA follows: TGTGCCAGCAGCTACCGGACAGGGGGAGGTACTGAAGCTTTCTTT.

The chain employs TRBV4-1 and TRBJ1-6; a possible D gene is TRBD1 (6 bases). Between the trimmed V and J ends, which lost 0 bases and 3 bases, there was a span of 15 bases. The germline CDR1 and CDR2 sequences are MGHRA and YSYEKL. The length of the CDR3 is 18 residues. CDR3 sequence: CASSQDSGGGHYNSPLHF. The CDR3 DNA follows: TGCGCCAGCAGCCAAGATTCGGGGGGGGGACACTATAATTCACCCCTCCACTTT.

This rearrangement joins TRBV7-9 to TRBJ2-3; D unclear. The CDR3 covers 16 residues. Trimming removed 5 bases from V and 2 bases from J, with 17 bases in between. Germline V lookup: CDR1 SEHNR, CDR2 FQNEAQ (reference sequence). The CDR3 DNA reads TGTGCCAGCAGCCCAGCCGCCGGGCCCTACACAGATACGCAGTATTTT. As protein: CASSPAAGPYTDTQYF.

This chain joins TRBV27 and TRBJ1-1; 9 bases map to TRBD1. There are 12 residues in the CDR3. Germline assignment: CDR1 MNHEY and CDR2 SMNVEV (reference sequence). J gave up 10 bases and V 8 bases, and 8 bases lay outside the gene matches. CDR3 nucleotide sequence: TGTGCCAGCGGAACAGGGGGCGGACCAGCTTTCTTT. This encodes CASGTGGGPAFF.